The clone carrying this T cell receptor beta chain was seen at least ten times. CDR1 SGHTA and CDR2 FQGNSA come from the germline V gene. V dropped 1 base and J dropped 9 bases, with 7 bases sitting between them. The CDR3 runs 12 residues. This record belongs to a study of molecular identifiers for immune sequencing clone quantification. TCRdb re-called the PCR reads through MiXCR, storing one row per CDR3 protein. Counted here are 70,000 to 95,000 distinct CDR3 sequences, roughly 19% occurring once; the ten biggest clones make up roughly 0.89%. The sample taken for sequencing was naive CD8+ T cells from blood, with Jurkat cell RNA spiked in. Subset given: FACS-sorted CD8+CD4-CCR7+CD45RA+ naive T cells. This sequence originates from a human donor in good health. Some libraries in this study had Jurkat cell RNA spiked in. The V gene is TRBV7-2, the J gene TRBJ1-5; D is undetermined. The CDR3 nucleotides are TGTGCCAGCAGCTTAGAATTCGGGCCCCAGCATTTT. Residues: CASSLEFGPQHF.